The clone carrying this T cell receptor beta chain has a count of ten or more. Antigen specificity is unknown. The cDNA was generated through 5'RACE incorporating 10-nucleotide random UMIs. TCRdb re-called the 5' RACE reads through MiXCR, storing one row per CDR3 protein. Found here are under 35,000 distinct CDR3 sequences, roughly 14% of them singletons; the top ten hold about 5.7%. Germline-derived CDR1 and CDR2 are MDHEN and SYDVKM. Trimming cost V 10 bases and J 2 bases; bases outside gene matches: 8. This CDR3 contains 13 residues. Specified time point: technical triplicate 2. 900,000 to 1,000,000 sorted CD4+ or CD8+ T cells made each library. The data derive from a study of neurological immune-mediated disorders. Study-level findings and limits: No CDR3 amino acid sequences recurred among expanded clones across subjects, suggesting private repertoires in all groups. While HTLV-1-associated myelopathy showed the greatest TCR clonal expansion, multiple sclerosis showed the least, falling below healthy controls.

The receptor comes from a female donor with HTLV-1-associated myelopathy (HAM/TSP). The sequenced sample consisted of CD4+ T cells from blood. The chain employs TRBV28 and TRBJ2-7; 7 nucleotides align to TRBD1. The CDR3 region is CATKLTGTYEQYF. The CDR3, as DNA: TGTGCCACCAAATTGACAGGGACCTACGAGCAGTACTTC. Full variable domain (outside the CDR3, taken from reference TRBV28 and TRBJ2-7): DVKVTQSSRYLVKRTGEKVFLECVQDMDHENMFWYRQDPGLGLRLIYFSYDVKMKEKGDIPEGYSVSREKKERFSLILESASTNQTSMYLCATKLTGTYEQYFGPGTRLTVT.